The 17 T cell receptor beta chains listed next were all sequenced from one sample in a study of T cells after yellow fever vaccination. TCRdb re-derived calls from the 5' RACE reads in MiXCR, one entry per CDR3 protein. The top ten clones hold under 30% of a sample with about 350,000 distinct CDR3 sequences, over 4% of them seen once. This specimen was PBMCs, taken 5 days after the yellow fever booster vaccination. Receptors were obtained from a young man who received the YFV17D yellow fever vaccine.

This clonotype was detected many times. V and J are TRBV6-2 or TRBV6-3 and TRBJ2-3; 9 bases are shared with TRBD2. The germline gives CDR1 MNHEY, CDR2 SVGEGT. CDR3 length equals 17 residues. Unmatched junction bases numbered 16, after V lost 7 bases and J lost 5 bases. The CDR3 here is CASIPLPAGGQEDTQYF. The CDR3 DNA follows: TGTGCCAGCATCCCCCTCCCGGCGGGGGGGCAAGAAGATACGCAGTATTTT.

This clonotype was counted many times. The V gene is TRBV18, the J gene TRBJ1-1; D perhaps matches TRBD1 (5 bases). The CDR3 covers 15 residues. Germline CDR1 reads KGHSH; CDR2 reads LQKENI. V was trimmed by 1 base and J by 0 bases, leaving 9 bases between them. CDR3 sequence reads: CASSPRGVMNTEAFF. CDR3 bases: TGTGCCAGCTCACCACGGGGCGTGATGAACACTGAAGCTTTCTTT. The complete variable domain, with remaining parts taken from reference TRBV18 and TRBJ1-1, reads NAGVMQNPRHLVRRRGQEARLRCSPMKGHSHVYWYRQLPEEGLKFMVYLQKENIIDESGMPKERFSAEFPKEGPSILRIQQVVRGDSAAYFCASSPRGVMNTEAFFGQGTRLTVV.

This clonotype showed up many times. V is TRBV6-1 and J is TRBJ2-7; TRBD1 agrees at 8 bases. After removal of 2 bases from V and 3 bases from J, the junction contained 6 bases not matched to a gene. CDR1 and CDR2 (germline): MNHNS, SASEGT. The length of the CDR3 is 15 residues. Here the CDR3 DNA reads TGTGCCAGCAGTGAAAGGGACAGGATTATCTACGAGCAGTACTTC. It is translated as CASSERDRIIYEQYF.

The rearrangement links TRBV3-1 to TRBJ2-5; D possibly uses TRBD1 or TRBD2 (5 bases each). V lost 2 bases to trimming and J lost 2 bases, with 12 bases between them. The CDR3 has 15 amino acids. CDR1 and CDR2 (germline): LGHDT, YNNKEL (reference sequence). The CDR3 DNA is TGTGCCAGCAGCCAACCCGGGACGGAGCAAGAGACCCAGTACTTC. Translating gives CASSQPGTEQETQYF.

This clonotype was observed a few times. The V and J genes are TRBV29-1 and TRBJ2-5; D unresolved. Per germline, CDR1 SQVTM and CDR2 ANQGSEA. CDR3 length: 12 amino acids. Trimming shortened V by 4 bases and J by 5 bases, and 11 bases separated the two germline ends. This CDR3 is CSVGAGGETQYF. The CDR3 bases are TGCAGCGTTGGGGCAGGTGGGGAGACCCAGTACTTC.

This clonotype was counted between two and nine times. V and J are TRBV7-9 and TRBJ2-7; tentatively, D is TRBD1 (7 bases). Germline CDR1 reads SEHNR; CDR2 reads FQNEAQ (reference sequence). V lost 5 bases and J lost 2, with 13 bases in between. The CDR3 has 14 residues. The CDR3 protein is CASSKTGRPYEQYF. DNA for the CDR3: TGTGCCAGCAGCAAGACAGGGAGGCCCTACGAGCAGTACTTC.

This clonotype was counted many times. The DNA for the CDR3 is TGTGCCAGCAGCCAGGCTAGACCTGGTCGGGCCTCTGGGGCCAACGTCCTGACTTTC. Its protein is CASSQARPGRASGANVLTF. The chain couples TRBV4-2 to TRBJ2-6; D gene uncertain. The CDR3 consists of 19 residues. Per germline, CDR1 LGHNA and CDR2 YNFKEQ. V gave up 3 bases and J gave up 0 bases, with 18 bases separating them.

This clonotype was recorded a few times. The chain uses TRBV7-2 and TRBJ1-1; 7 bases are shared with TRBD1. Germline-derived CDR1 and CDR2 are SGHTA and FQGNSA. The CDR3 extends over 12 amino acids. V lost 11 bases and J lost 5; bases outside the gene matches: 8. CDR3 bases: TGTGCCCTCAGGGGGGGCGGAACTGAAGCTTTCTTT. Translation gives CALRGGGTEAFF.

There are many counts of this clonotype. V usage is TRBV4-3 and J usage is TRBJ2-5; TRBD2 agrees at 14 bases. Looked up from germline, CDR1 is LGHNA and CDR2 is YSLEER. The CDR3 contains 16 residues. V dropped 5 bases and J dropped 6; count of bases not matched to a gene: 8. In DNA form, the CDR3 reads TGCGCCAGCAGCGCGACTAGCGGGGGGGCCCGTCAGACCCAGTACTTC. It yields the protein CASSATSGGARQTQYF.

The V and J genes are TRBV11-2 and TRBJ2-5; 13 bases are shared with TRBD2. CDR1 is SGHAT, CDR2 FQNNGV, per germline. V shed 1 base, J shed 0 bases, and the junction held 5 bases outside the gene matches. This CDR3 has 18 amino acids. CDR3 bases: TGTGCCAGCAGCTTAGGGCGACTAGCGGGGGGATACCAAGAGACCCAGTACTTC. Amino acids: CASSLGRLAGGYQETQYF.

At least ten counts were recorded for this clonotype. The V gene is TRBV19, the J gene TRBJ1-1, with TRBD1 matching over 9 bases. This CDR3 region has 12 residues. Germline values: CDR1 LNHDA, CDR2 SQIVND (reference sequence). Trimming took 6 bases from V and 5 from J; bases not matched to a gene: 1. The CDR3 coding sequence is TGTGCCAGTAGGACAGGGGGTACTGAAGCTTTCTTT. Translating it yields CASRTGGTEAFF.

The chain recombines TRBV20-1 with TRBJ2-1; 14 nucleotides line up with TRBD2. Germline trimming cut 5 bases from V and 0 bases from J; bases unmatched to any gene: 9. The CDR3 is 18 residues long. Germline CDR1 reads DFQATT; CDR2 reads SNEGSKA (reference sequence). The CDR3 loop reads CSAGGLAGGGPSYNEQFF. CDR3 DNA: TGCAGTGCTGGCGGACTAGCGGGGGGCGGCCCCTCCTACAATGAGCAGTTCTTC.

This clonotype has at least ten counts. This chain connects TRBV7-2 to TRBJ2-3; possible D gene TRBD2, 6 bases. Germline V gene lookup returns CDR1 SGHTA and CDR2 FQGNSA. The CDR3 runs 17 residues. V lost 1 base and J lost 4, with 18 bases in between. CDR3 loop: CASSLDRGVLSPDTQYF. CDR3 nucleotides: TGTGCCAGCAGCTTAGATCGCGGGGTATTAAGTCCAGATACGCAGTATTTT. The complete variable domain, with remaining parts taken from reference TRBV7-2 and TRBJ2-3, reads GAGVSQSPSNKVTEKGKDVELRCDPISGHTALYWYRQSLGQGLEFLIYFQGNSAPDKSGLPSDRFSAERTGGSVSTLTIQRTQQEDSAVYLCASSLDRGVLSPDTQYFGPGTRLTVL.

V usage is TRBV3-1 and J usage is TRBJ2-5; no firm D call. The CDR3 has 13 amino acids. V lost 1 base to trimming and J lost 4 bases, with 7 bases between them. From germline, CDR1 is LGHDT and CDR2 YNNKEL (reference sequence). This CDR3 is CASSQGPAETQYF. The CDR3 region has the DNA TGTGCCAGCAGCCAAGGACCAGCAGAGACCCAGTACTTC.

The CDR3 reads CASSLETSGLTEAFF. In DNA form, the CDR3 reads TGCGCCAGCAGCTTGGAGACCTCGGGATTGACTGAAGCTTTCTTT. The V and J genes are TRBV5-1 and TRBJ1-1, with D unclear. The CDR3 runs 15 residues. Germline V gene data show CDR1 as SGHRS and CDR2 as YFSETQ. The V end lost 0 bases, the J end lost 5 bases, and 14 bases lay between the germline ends.

The rearrangement joins TRBV7-2 to TRBJ1-2; perhaps TRBD1 as D (5 bases). With 5 bases removed from V and 4 bases from J, the gap between germline ends came to 26 bases. CDR1 is SGHTA, CDR2 FQGNSA, per germline. This CDR3 is built from 18 residues. The CDR3 reads CASSPTGAASILLYGYTF. Here the CDR3 DNA reads TGTGCCAGCAGCCCTACCGGGGCAGCATCGATACTTCTCTATGGCTACACCTTC.

This clonotype has ten or more counts. The chain is built from TRBV7-9 and TRBJ1-5; D is ambiguous. The CDR3 consists of 14 residues. CDR1 is SEHNR and CDR2 is FQNEAQ in the germline V gene (reference sequence). The germline V and J ends were trimmed by 3 bases and 3 bases, with 9 bases remaining between them. DNA of the CDR3: TGTGCCAGCAGCTTTGGGCAGGACAATCAGCCCCAGCATTTT. Residues: CASSFGQDNQPQHF.